Sequencing of this TCR beta chain was carried out in a study of long-term antiretroviral therapy in people with HIV. The CDR3 consists of 12 residues. V gave up 10 bases and J gave up 0 bases, with 9 bases separating them. CDR1 is LNHDA, CDR2 SQIVND, per germline (reference sequence). Version v3.0 of the immunoSEQ assay ran at survey level. Method: immunoSEQ multiplex PCR; TCRdb's copy keeps in-frame clones and lacks some. The profile shows 9,000 to 15,000 clones, roughly three quarters of them singletons. It was in the United States that all participants with HIV were treated. Regarding this clone: No antigen is known for it.

Whole-study results and caveats: Investigators report no available data on ART adherence, viral resistance or therapy changes. Despite increasing after ART, diversity remained lower than that of transplant donor controls.

This TCR was recovered from a woman between 35 and 50 years old with HIV. This sequence joins TRBV19 and TRBJ1-2; the D is unclear. Sequencing used unsorted PBMCs, obtained 0.8 years before starting antiretroviral therapy. CDR3 DNA sequence: TGTGCCATCCCAGACCCTAACTATGGCTACACCTTC. Its translation is CAIPDPNYGYTF. Supplemented by reference TRBV19 and TRBJ1-2, the full variable domain reads DGGITQSPKYLFRKEGQNVTLSCEQNLNHDAMYWYRQDPGQGLRLIYYSQIVNDFQKGDIAEGYSVSREKKESFPLTVTSAQKNPTAFYLCAIPDPNYGYTFGSGTRLTVV.